This T cell receptor (beta chain) was sequenced in a study of T-cell memory formation after mild COVID-19. Study-wide context: Largely, the TCR clusters proved donor specific.

TCRdb called the 5' RACE reads again in MiXCR, with one record for every CDR3 protein. The table includes 300,000 to 400,000 distinct CDR3 sequences, 13% detected once. CDR3 size: 16 residues. With V trimmed by 3 bases and J by 8 bases, 12 bases remained unmatched. In this sample, this clonotype turned up a few times. This TCR was sampled from a young man who had mild COVID-19 (a few samples of this study predate the infection). Cell type and time point are not known. The sequenced sample was PBMCs or a T cell subset sorted from them (not recorded which). The chain combines TRBV23-1 with TRBJ2-1; 8 positions match TRBD1. TRBV23-1 qualifies as an ORF whose function is uncertain. The CDR3 region is CASSHHSGTGEDEQFF. As DNA, the CDR3 is TGCGCCAGCAGTCATCACTCCGGGACAGGAGAAGATGAGCAGTTCTTC.